These 11 T cell receptor beta chains share one sample of origin, sequenced in a study of blood T cells in healthy people across ages. A second roughly 7 to 11 cycle PCR used barcoded and J-beta primers. MiXCR, run by TCRdb on the 5' RACE reads, gives a single entry per CDR3 protein. The sample gives 850,000 to 950,000 distinct CDR3 sequences, 29% of which show up once; around 15% is in the top ten. Sequenced input: blood. These receptors came from an elderly woman in good health.

About this clonotype: One junction end does not reproduce the germline sequence, and a read error may be involved. V is TRBV11-2 and J is TRBJ2-3; tentative D call: TRBD2 (5 bases). CDR1 is SGHAT, CDR2 FQNNGV, per germline. This CDR3 has 12 residues. CDR3 loop: CTSSLGGDTQYF. CDR3 nucleotides: TGTACCAGCAGCTTAGGCGGGGATACGCAGTATTTT.

This clonotype was counted ten times or more. V and J are TRBV7-9 and TRBJ2-1, with D perhaps matching TRBD1 (5 bases). This CDR3 spans 15 amino acids. Germline V gives CDR1 SEHNR, CDR2 FQNEAQ (reference sequence). The ends were cut back, 6 bases at V and 6 bases at J, with 18 bases in the middle. Here the CDR3 reads CASSPDILGPNEQFF. The CDR3 coding sequence is TGTGCCAGCAGTCCTGATATACTGGGGCCCAATGAGCAGTTCTTC.

This clonotype was picked up a small number of times. This sequence may be a read error, since a much larger clone differs from it by one base. The V gene is TRBV28, the J gene TRBJ2-7; 9 nucleotides agree with TRBD1. In germline, CDR1 is MDHEN, CDR2 SYDVKM. V dropped 7 bases and J dropped 2; count of bases not matched to a gene: 6. The CDR3 contains 14 residues. The CDR3 DNA reads as TGTGCCAGCAACGGACAGGGGAGGACCTACGAGCAGTACTTC. This sequence encodes CASNGQGRTYEQYF.

Concerning this clonotype: A read error is possible here, since a much larger clone lies one base away. The chain is built from TRBV12-3 or TRBV12-4 and TRBJ2-3, with TRBD2 identical over 11 bases. The ends lost 6 bases at V and 2 bases at J; junction bases unmatched: 7. This CDR3 contains 16 residues. CDR3 DNA sequence: TGTGCCAGCAGAGACACGACTAGCGGGAACACAGATACGCAGTATTTT. Translation: CASRDTTSGNTDTQYF.

This clonotype was picked up a small number of times. This chain joins TRBV20-1 and TRBJ2-3, with TRBD2 identical over 13 bases. Germline V lookup: CDR1 DFQATT, CDR2 SNEGSKA (reference sequence). CDR3 size: 13 residues. CDR3 in amino acids: CTGLAGDTDTQYF. CDR3 in DNA: TGCACTGGACTAGCGGGGGACACAGATACGCAGTATTTT.

The chain carries TRBV28 and TRBJ2-5; D gene ambiguous. Germline CDR1 reads MDHEN; CDR2 reads SYDVKM. Trimming shortened V by 5 bases and J by 11 bases, and 12 bases separated the two germline ends. CDR3 length: 11 amino acids. The CDR3 region has the DNA TGTGCCAGCAGTCGATTATACGGGCAGTACTTC. Translation: CASSRLYGQYF.

This clonotype came up many times. The chain couples TRBV27 to TRBJ1-2; no clear D. From germline, CDR1 is MNHEY and CDR2 SMNVEV (reference sequence). Trimming removed 1 base from V and 7 bases from J, with 10 bases in between. The CDR3 is 13 residues long. Here the CDR3 reads CASSLYGSSGYTF. The CDR3 nucleotides read TGTGCCAGCAGTTTATACGGGTCTTCTGGCTACACCTTC.

This clonotype came up many times. The chain uses TRBV7-2 and TRBJ2-5, with 8 nucleotides matching TRBD1. With V trimmed by 0 bases and J by 3 bases, 3 bases remained unmatched. This CDR3 region has 15 residues. Germline V gene data show CDR1 as SGHTA and CDR2 as FQGNSA. The CDR3 coding sequence is TGTGCCAGCAGCTTAGCGCAGACAGGGGAAGAGACCCAGTACTTC. Its protein product is CASSLAQTGEETQYF.

J is TRBJ1-1 and V is TRBV2, with 8 bases aligning to TRBD1. V was pared by 9 bases and J by 1 base, with 7 bases of the junction left unmatched. This CDR3 is 14 amino acids long. Germline CDR1 SNHLY, CDR2 FYNNEI. The CDR3 reads CARLGGQANTEAFF. For the CDR3, the DNA is TGTGCCAGACTAGGGGGACAGGCGAACACTGAAGCTTTCTTT.

Ten or more counts support this clonotype. The chain couples TRBV6-5 to TRBJ2-1, with D perhaps TRBD2 (6 bases). The length of the CDR3 is 14 residues. Deletions cut 8 bases from V and 5 bases from J, with 16 bases between. Germline CDR1 reads MNHEY; CDR2 reads SVGAGI. The CDR3 region is CASGKAGSDNEQFF. The CDR3 DNA is TGTGCCAGCGGGAAGGCGGGGTCGGACAATGAGCAGTTCTTC.

This rearrangement joins TRBV20-1 to TRBJ2-5; 7 nucleotides align to TRBD2. The length of the CDR3 is 14 residues. V shed 6 bases, J shed 1 base, and the junction held 8 bases outside the gene matches. Germline V CDR1 and CDR2: DFQATT, SNEGSKA (reference sequence). DNA for the CDR3: TGCAGTGCCCCAAGCGGGAACAGCCAAGAGACCCAGTACTTC. The encoded protein is CSAPSGNSQETQYF.